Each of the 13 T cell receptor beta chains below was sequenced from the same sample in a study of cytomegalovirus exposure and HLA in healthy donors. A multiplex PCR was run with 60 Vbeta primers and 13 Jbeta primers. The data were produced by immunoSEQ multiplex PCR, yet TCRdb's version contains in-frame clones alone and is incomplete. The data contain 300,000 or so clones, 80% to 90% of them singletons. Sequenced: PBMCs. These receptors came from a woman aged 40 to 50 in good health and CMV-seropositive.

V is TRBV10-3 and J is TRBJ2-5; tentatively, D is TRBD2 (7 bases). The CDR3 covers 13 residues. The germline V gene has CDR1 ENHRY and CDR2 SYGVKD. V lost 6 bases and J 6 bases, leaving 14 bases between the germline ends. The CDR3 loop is CAISVGGPKTQYF. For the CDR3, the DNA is TGTGCCATCAGCGTGGGGGGGCCAAAGACCCAGTACTTC.

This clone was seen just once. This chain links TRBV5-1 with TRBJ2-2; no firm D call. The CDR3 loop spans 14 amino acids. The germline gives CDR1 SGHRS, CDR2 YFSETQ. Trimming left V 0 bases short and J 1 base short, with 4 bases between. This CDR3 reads CASSLAGNTGELFF. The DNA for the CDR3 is TGCGCCAGCAGCTTGGCGGGGAACACCGGGGAGCTGTTTTTT.

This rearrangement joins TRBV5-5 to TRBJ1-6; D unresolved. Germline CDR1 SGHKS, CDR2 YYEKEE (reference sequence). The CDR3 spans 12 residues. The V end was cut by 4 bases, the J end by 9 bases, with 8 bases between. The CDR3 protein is CASSLNLSPLHF. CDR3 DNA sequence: TGTGCCAGCAGCCTAAACCTTTCACCCCTCCACTTT. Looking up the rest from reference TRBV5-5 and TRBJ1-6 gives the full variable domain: DAGVTQSPTHLIKTRGQQVTLRCSPISGHKSVSWYQQVLGQGPQFIFQYYEKEERGRGNFPDRFSARQFPNYSSELNVNALLLGDSALYLCASSLNLSPLHFGNGTRLTVT.

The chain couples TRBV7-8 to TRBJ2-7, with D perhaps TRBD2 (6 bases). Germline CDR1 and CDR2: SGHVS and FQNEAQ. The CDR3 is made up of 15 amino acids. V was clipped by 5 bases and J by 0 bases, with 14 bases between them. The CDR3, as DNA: TGTGCCAGCAGCGAAGTCCCGGGACTCTCCTACGAGCAGTACTTC. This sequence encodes CASSEVPGLSYEQYF.

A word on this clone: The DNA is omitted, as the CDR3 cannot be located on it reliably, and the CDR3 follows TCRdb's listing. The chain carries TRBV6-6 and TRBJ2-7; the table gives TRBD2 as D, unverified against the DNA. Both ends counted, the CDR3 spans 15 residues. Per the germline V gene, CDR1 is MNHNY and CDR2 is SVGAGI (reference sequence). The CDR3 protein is CASSELTFGAYEQYF.

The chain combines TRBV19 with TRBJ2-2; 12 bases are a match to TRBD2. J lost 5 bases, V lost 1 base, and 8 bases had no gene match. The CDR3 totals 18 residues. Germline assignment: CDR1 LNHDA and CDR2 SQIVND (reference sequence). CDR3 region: CASSIGQLAGGWTGELFF. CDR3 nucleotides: TGTGCCAGTAGTATAGGGCAACTAGCGGGAGGTTGGACCGGGGAGCTGTTTTTT.

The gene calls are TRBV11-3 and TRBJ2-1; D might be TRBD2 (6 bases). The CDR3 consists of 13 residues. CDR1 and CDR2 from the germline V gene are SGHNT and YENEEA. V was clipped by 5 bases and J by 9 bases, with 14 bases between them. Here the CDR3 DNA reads TGTGCCAGCAGCGAGACTAGATTCGGTGAGCAGTTCTTC. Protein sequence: CASSETRFGEQFF.

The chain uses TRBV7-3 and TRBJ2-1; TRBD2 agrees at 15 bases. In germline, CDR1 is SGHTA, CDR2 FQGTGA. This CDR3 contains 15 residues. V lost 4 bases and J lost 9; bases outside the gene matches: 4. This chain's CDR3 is CASSSGLAGGTEQFF. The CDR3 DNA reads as TGTGCCAGCAGCTCGGGACTAGCGGGAGGAACTGAGCAGTTCTTC.

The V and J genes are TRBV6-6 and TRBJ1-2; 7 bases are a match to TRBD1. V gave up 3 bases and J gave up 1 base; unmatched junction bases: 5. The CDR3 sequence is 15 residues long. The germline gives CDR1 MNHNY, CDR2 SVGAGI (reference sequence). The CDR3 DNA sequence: TGTGCCAGCAGTTATCCGGGACAGAATAACTATGGCTACACCTTC. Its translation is CASSYPGQNNYGYTF.

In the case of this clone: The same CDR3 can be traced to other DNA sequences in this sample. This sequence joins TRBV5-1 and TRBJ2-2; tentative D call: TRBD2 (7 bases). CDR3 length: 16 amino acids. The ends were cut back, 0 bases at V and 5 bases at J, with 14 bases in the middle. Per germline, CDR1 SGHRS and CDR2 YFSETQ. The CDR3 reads CASSLAGGPGTGELFF. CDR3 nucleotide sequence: TGCGCCAGCAGCTTGGCCGGGGGGCCGGGTACCGGGGAGCTGTTTTTT.

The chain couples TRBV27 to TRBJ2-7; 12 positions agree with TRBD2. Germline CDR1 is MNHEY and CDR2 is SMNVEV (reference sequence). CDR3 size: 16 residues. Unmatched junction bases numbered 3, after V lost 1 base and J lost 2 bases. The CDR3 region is CASSLWSSGRAYEQYF. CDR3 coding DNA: TGTGCCAGCAGTTTATGGTCTAGCGGGAGGGCCTACGAGCAGTACTTC.

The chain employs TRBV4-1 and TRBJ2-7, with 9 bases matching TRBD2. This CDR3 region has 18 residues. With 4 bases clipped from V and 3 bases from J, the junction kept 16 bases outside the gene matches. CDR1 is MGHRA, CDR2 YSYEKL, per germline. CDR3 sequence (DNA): TGCGCCAGCAGCCGTAAAAAAGCCCAGACTAGCGGAAACTACGAGCAGTACTTC. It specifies CASSRKKAQTSGNYEQYF.

The CDR3, as DNA: TGTGCCAGCAGCTTAGAGGACAGGGCGGTCACTGAAGCTTTCTTT. Its translation: CASSLEDRAVTEAFF. The V and J genes are TRBV7-2 and TRBJ1-1, with 8 bases lining up with TRBD1. V was pared by 1 base and J by 4 bases, with 5 bases of the junction left unmatched. The length of the CDR3 is 15 residues. Germline values: CDR1 SGHTA, CDR2 FQGNSA.